Shown below are 16 T cell receptor beta chains from a single sample sequenced in a study of cytomegalovirus exposure and HLA in healthy donors. The PCR ran on 60 Vbeta and 13 Jbeta primers. Repertoires were generated with immunoSEQ multiplex PCR, while TCRdb's copy carries only in-frame clones and drops some. The table records about 200,000 clones, 65% to 90% of them present only once. What was sequenced was PBMCs. These receptors were collected from a woman in her twenties or thirties in good health and CMV-seronegative.

This clone was seen a handful of times. CDR3 amino acids: CASSELRDNTEAFF. As DNA, the CDR3 is TGTGCCAGCAGTGAACTCAGGGATAACACTGAAGCTTTCTTT. The V and J genes are TRBV2 and TRBJ1-1; TRBD1 is a possible D gene (5 bases). Germline-derived CDR1 and CDR2 are SNHLY and FYNNEI. Between the trimmed V and J ends, which lost 2 bases and 2 bases, there was a span of 9 bases. CDR3 length: 14 residues.

The V gene is TRBV11-2, the J gene TRBJ2-1, with D possibly matching TRBD2 (6 bases). The germline V gene encodes CDR1 SGHAT and CDR2 FQNNGV. V lost 3 bases, J lost 1 base, and 10 bases lay in between. This CDR3 is 15 amino acids long. The CDR3 loop reads CASSFGSGSYNEQFF. DNA of the CDR3: TGTGCCAGCAGCTTCGGGAGTGGATCCTACAATGAGCAGTTCTTC.

The chain joins TRBV2 to TRBJ2-4; 7 bases agree with TRBD1. CDR3 length: 11 amino acids. V shed 5 bases, J shed 15 bases, and the junction held 7 bases outside the gene matches. From germline, CDR1 is SNHLY and CDR2 FYNNEI. As DNA, the CDR3 is TGTGCCAGCAGTCCACAGGGGTATCTGTACTTC. This gives the protein CASSPQGYLYF.

The V and J genes are TRBV19 and TRBJ1-1; TRBD1 aligns across 8 bases. The CDR3 loop spans 12 amino acids. V lost 8 bases to trimming and J lost 7 bases; unmatched junction nucleotides: 6. Germline V lookup: CDR1 LNHDA, CDR2 SQIVND (reference sequence). CDR3 region: CASGTGLLEAFF. CDR3 DNA sequence: TGTGCCAGTGGGACAGGTTTACTTGAAGCTTTCTTT.

The rearrangement joins TRBV7-3 to TRBJ2-2; possible D gene TRBD2, 5 bases. The CDR3 is 14 amino acids. V lost 5 bases to trimming and J lost 5 bases, with 12 bases between them. Germline V gene lookup returns CDR1 SGHTA and CDR2 FQGTGA. CDR3 sequence reads: CASSLGGGTGELFF. CDR3 DNA: TGTGCCAGCAGCCTCGGAGGCGGAACCGGGGAGCTGTTTTTT.

The DNA for the CDR3 is TGTGCCAGCAGCTTAGATCTGCAGGGGCCGAACACTGAAGCTTTCTTT. It encodes CASSLDLQGPNTEAFF. The V gene is TRBV11-2, the J gene TRBJ1-1, with a tentative D call TRBD1 (6 bases). Germline loops: CDR1 SGHAT, CDR2 FQNNGV. Trimming cost V 0 bases and J 1 base, with 12 bases left between them. The CDR3 has 16 amino acids.

This chain uses TRBV7-2 with TRBJ1-3; unclear D gene. Germline loops: CDR1 SGHTA, CDR2 FQGNSA. V was pared by 5 bases and J by 3 bases, with 5 bases between. The CDR3 has 12 residues. DNA of the CDR3: TGTGCCAGCAGCCCCTTTGGAAACACCATATATTTT. As protein: CASSPFGNTIYF.

This clone showed up just once. The junction departs from germline at one end; a sequencing error may be responsible. V usage is TRBV6-6 and J usage is TRBJ2-3; TRBD2 might be the D (6 bases). Germline V gene sequence: CDR1 MNHNY, CDR2 SVGAGI (reference sequence). The CDR3 is 12 amino acids. In DNA form, the CDR3 reads TGTGCCAGCAGTTCCGGAGGGAGGACGCTGTATTTT. This encodes CASSSGGRTLYF.

This clone appeared once. This chain links TRBV30 with TRBJ2-5; 9 bases are shared with TRBD2. Germline CDR1 and CDR2: GTSNPN and SVGIG (reference sequence). V was pared by 4 bases and J by 3 bases, with 6 bases of the junction left unmatched. The CDR3 loop spans 14 amino acids. The CDR3 protein is CAWNGASGEETQYF. The CDR3 nucleotides are TGTGCCTGGAACGGGGCTAGCGGGGAAGAGACCCAGTACTTC.

The V gene is TRBV29-1, the J gene TRBJ2-5; D gene uncertain. The V gene's germline CDR1 is SQVTM and CDR2 ANQGSEA. Between the trimmed V and J ends, which lost 2 bases and 4 bases, there was a span of 8 bases. CDR3 length: 12 amino acids. CDR3 amino acids: CSVEQFGETQYF. Written as DNA, the CDR3 is TGCAGCGTTGAACAGTTTGGAGAGACCCAGTACTTC.

This clone was picked up one time. The chain links TRBV4-1 to TRBJ2-7; D is possibly TRBD2 (5 bases). The germline V gene encodes CDR1 MGHRA and CDR2 YSYEKL. The length of the CDR3 is 14 residues. V was clipped by 1 base and J by 5 bases, with 12 bases between them. In DNA, the CDR3 is TGCGCCAGCAGCCAAGTGGGGAACGGGAACGAGCAGTACTTC. Protein product: CASSQVGNGNEQYF.

This chain links TRBV4-2 with TRBJ2-7; a possible D gene is TRBD2 (5 bases). The CDR3 covers 17 residues. Germline CDR1 is LGHNA and CDR2 is YNFKEQ. Trimming took off 0 bases at V and 1 base at J, with 16 bases between the two ends. The CDR3 is CASSQDDGLLTSYEQYF. The DNA of the CDR3 is TGTGCCAGCAGCCAAGATGACGGACTCCTAACATCCTACGAGCAGTACTTC.

The rearrangement joins TRBV5-1 to TRBJ2-1; TRBD2 agrees at 13 bases. J gave up 0 bases and V 3 bases, and 0 bases lay outside the gene matches. The CDR3 runs 16 residues. Germline lookup yields CDR1 SGHRS and CDR2 YFSETQ. The CDR3, as DNA: TGCGCCAGCAGCTGGACTAGCGGGAGCTCCTACAATGAGCAGTTCTTC. Protein: CASSWTSGSSYNEQFF.

The chain employs TRBV19 and TRBJ2-1; 8 nucleotides match TRBD1. The V gene's germline CDR1 is LNHDA and CDR2 SQIVND (reference sequence). The CDR3 contains 11 residues. The CDR3 DNA is TGTGAGACAGGGGAAAGGAATGAGCAGTTCTTC. The encoded protein is CETGERNEQFF.

The chain recombines TRBV4-1 with TRBJ2-2; the match to TRBD2 covers 12 bases. Germline-derived CDR1 and CDR2 are MGHRA and YSYEKL. The ends lost 1 base at V and 4 bases at J; junction bases unmatched: 13. CDR3 length: 20 residues. The CDR3 loop is CASSQASRLAGGTGTGELFF. The CDR3 region has the DNA TGCGCCAGCAGCCAAGCGTCCCGGCTAGCGGGAGGGACGGGCACCGGGGAGCTGTTTTTT.

As concerns this clone: One end of the junction varies from germline; a read error may be responsible. The rearrangement links TRBV9 to TRBJ2-6, with 9 bases identical to TRBD1. CDR1 and CDR2 (germline): SGDLS, YYNGEE. The CDR3 contains 18 residues. The DNA of the CDR3 is TGTGCCAGCAGCGACCGGGACAGGGCCTCCTCTGGGGCCAACGCCCTGACTTTC. Translated, it gives CASSDRDRASSGANALTF. The full variable domain, completed using reference TRBV9 and TRBJ2-6, is DSGVTQTPKHLITATGQRVTLRCSPRSGDLSVYWYQQSLDQGLQFLIQYYNGEERAKGNILERFSAQQFPDLHSELNLSSLELGDSALYFCASSDRDRASSGANALTFGAGSRLTVL.